This T cell receptor (beta chain) was found in a study of neurological immune-mediated disorders. Noted time point: longitudinal time-point 3. The unsorted libraries originated from 2 million PBMCs kept at -80 C. Synthesis of cDNA was accomplished via 5'RACE employing 10-nucleotide random UMIs. A single record per CDR3 protein comes from TCRdb applying MiXCR to the 5' RACE reads. Of around 49,000 distinct CDR3 sequences listed, about an eighth are singletons. The study, taken as a whole, reports: None of the CDR3 amino acid sequences found in expanded clones was shared across subjects. This suggests that the TCR-beta repertoires were private in all groups. While HTLV-1-associated myelopathy showed the greatest TCR clonal expansion, multiple sclerosis showed the least, falling below healthy controls.

This clonotype was detected ten times or more. Its matching antigen is unknown. The junction departs from germline at one end; a sequencing error may be responsible. Source material: PBMCs. This clonotype was obtained from a male donor with HTLV-1-associated myelopathy (HAM/TSP).

CDR3 amino acids: CVSSPTGGREAFF. CDR3 DNA sequence: TGTGTCAGCAGCCCGACAGGGGGCCGCGAAGCTTTCTTT. The chain joins TRBV7-9 to TRBJ1-1, with 10 bases fitting TRBD1. This CDR3 has 13 amino acids. The V gene's germline CDR1 is SEHNR and CDR2 FQNEAQ (reference sequence). Full variable domain (outside the CDR3, taken from reference TRBV7-9 and TRBJ1-1): DTGVSQNPRHKITKRGQNVTFRCDPISEHNRLYWYRQTLGQGPEFLTYFQNEAQLEKSRLLSDRFSAERPKGSFSTLEIQRTEQGDSAMYLCVSSPTGGREAFFGQGTRLTVV.